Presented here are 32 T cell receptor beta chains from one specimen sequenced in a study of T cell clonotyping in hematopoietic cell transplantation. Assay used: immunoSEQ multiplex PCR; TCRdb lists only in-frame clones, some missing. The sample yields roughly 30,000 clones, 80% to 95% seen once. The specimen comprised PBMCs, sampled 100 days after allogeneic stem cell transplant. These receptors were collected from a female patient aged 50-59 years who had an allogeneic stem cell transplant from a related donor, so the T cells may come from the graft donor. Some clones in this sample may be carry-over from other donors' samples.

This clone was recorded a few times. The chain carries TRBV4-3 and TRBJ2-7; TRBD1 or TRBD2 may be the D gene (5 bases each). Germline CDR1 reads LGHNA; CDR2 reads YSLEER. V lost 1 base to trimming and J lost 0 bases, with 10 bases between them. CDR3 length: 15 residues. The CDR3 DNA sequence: TGCGCCAGCAGCCAAGTCGGGGCAAGCTCCTACGAGCAGTACTTC. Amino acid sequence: CASSQVGASSYEQYF.

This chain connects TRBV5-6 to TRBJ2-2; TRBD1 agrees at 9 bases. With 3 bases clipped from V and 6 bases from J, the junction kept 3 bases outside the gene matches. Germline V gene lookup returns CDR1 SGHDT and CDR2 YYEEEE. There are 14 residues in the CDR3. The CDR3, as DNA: TGTGCCAGCAGCTCGGACAGGGGCGCCGGGGAGCTGTTTTTT. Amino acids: CASSSDRGAGELFF.

The CDR3 loop is CASSSIYEQYF. The CDR3, as DNA: TGTGCCAGCAGTAGCATCTACGAGCAGTACTTC. The gene calls are TRBV6-5 and TRBJ2-7; no firm D call. V was trimmed by 5 bases and J by 3 bases, leaving 5 bases between them. Germline values: CDR1 MNHEY, CDR2 SVGAGI. The CDR3 runs to 11 residues.

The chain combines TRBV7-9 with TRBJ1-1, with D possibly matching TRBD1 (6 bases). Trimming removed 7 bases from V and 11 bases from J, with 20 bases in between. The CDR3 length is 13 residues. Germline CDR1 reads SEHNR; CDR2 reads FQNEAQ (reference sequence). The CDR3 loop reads CASNEGRGVRAFF. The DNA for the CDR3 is TGTGCCAGCAATGAAGGGAGGGGGGTGAGGGCTTTCTTT.

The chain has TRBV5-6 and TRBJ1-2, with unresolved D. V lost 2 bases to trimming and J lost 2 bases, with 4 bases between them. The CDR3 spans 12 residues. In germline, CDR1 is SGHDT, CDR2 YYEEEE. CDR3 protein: CASSFNNYGYTF. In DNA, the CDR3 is TGTGCCAGCAGCTTTAACAACTATGGCTACACCTTC.

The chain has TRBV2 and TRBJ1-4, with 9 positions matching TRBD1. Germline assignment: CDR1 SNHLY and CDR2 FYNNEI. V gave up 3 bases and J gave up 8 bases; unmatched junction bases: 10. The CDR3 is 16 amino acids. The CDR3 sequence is CASSDPQGASNEKLFF. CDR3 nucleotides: TGTGCCAGCAGTGACCCACAGGGGGCCTCCAACGAAAAACTGTTTTTT.

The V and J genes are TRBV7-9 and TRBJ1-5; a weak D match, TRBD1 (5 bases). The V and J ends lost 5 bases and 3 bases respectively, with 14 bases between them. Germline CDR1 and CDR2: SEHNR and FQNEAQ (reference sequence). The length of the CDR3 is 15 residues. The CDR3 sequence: CASSPTGTYNQPQHF. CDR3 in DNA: TGTGCCAGCAGCCCTACCGGGACTTACAATCAGCCCCAGCATTTT.

CDR3 protein: CASRPQGANSPLHF. The CDR3, as DNA: TGTGCCAGCAGGCCACAGGGGGCGAATTCACCCCTCCACTTT. This rearrangement joins TRBV6-1 to TRBJ1-6, with 9 bases lining up with TRBD1. V lost 6 bases and J lost 7; bases outside the gene matches: 4. The CDR3 length is 14 residues. Looked up from germline, CDR1 is MNHNS and CDR2 is SASEGT.

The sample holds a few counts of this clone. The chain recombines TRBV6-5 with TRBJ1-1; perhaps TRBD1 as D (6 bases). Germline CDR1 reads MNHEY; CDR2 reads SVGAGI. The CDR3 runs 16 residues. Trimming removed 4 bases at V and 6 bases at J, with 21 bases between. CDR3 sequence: CASSSHLTGSVAEAFF. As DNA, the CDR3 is TGTGCCAGCAGTTCCCACCTGACAGGATCCGTTGCTGAAGCTTTCTTT.

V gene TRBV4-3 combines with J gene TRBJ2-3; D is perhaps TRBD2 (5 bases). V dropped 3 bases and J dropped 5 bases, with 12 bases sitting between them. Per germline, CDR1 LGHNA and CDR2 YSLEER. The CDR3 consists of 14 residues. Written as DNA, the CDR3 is TGCGCCAGCAGCCAGGCGGGTTCACAAGATACGCAGTATTTT. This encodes CASSQAGSQDTQYF.

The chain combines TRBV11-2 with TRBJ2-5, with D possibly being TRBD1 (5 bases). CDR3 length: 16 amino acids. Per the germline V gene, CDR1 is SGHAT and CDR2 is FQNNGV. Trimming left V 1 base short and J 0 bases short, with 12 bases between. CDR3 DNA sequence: TGTGCCAGCAGCTTAGGGATAACAGGAGACCAAGAGACCCAGTACTTC. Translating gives CASSLGITGDQETQYF.

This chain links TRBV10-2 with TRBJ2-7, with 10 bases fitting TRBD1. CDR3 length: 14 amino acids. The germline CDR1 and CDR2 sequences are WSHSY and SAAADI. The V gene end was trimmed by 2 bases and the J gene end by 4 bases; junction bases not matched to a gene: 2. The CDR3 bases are TGCGCCAGCAGTGAGCAGGGACAGGGGTACGAGCAGTACTTC. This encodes CASSEQGQGYEQYF.

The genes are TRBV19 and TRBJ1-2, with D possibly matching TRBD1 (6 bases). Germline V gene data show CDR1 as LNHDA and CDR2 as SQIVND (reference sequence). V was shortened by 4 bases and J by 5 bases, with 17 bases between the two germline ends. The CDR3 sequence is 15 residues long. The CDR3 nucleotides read TGTGCCAGTAGTACCCCGGGAGGGGGAAGATATGGCTACACCTTC. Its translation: CASSTPGGGRYGYTF.

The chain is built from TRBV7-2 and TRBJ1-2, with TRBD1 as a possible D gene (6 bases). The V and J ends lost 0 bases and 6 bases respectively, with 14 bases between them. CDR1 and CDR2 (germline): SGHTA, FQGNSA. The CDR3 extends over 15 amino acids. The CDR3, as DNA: TGTGCCAGCAGCTTAGCGTCACAGGGTTGGGATGGCTACACCTTC. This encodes CASSLASQGWDGYTF.

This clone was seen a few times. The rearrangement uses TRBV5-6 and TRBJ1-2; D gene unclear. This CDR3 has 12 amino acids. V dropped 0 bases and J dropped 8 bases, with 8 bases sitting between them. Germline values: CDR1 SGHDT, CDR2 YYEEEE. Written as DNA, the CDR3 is TGTGCCAGCAGCTTGGACCCGGGGGGCTACACCTTC. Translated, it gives CASSLDPGGYTF.

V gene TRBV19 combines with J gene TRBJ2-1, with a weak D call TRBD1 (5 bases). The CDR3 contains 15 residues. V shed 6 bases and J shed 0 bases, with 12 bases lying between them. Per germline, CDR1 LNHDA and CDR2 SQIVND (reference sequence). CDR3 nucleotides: TGTGCCAGTAGCCCGACAGTGAGCTCCTACAATGAGCAGTTCTTC. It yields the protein CASSPTVSSYNEQFF.

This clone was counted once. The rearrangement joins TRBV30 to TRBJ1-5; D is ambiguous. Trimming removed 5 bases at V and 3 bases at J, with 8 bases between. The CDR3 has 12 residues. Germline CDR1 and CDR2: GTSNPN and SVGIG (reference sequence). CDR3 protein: CAWGRYNQPQHF. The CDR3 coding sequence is TGTGCCTGGGGTCGATACAATCAGCCCCAGCATTTT.

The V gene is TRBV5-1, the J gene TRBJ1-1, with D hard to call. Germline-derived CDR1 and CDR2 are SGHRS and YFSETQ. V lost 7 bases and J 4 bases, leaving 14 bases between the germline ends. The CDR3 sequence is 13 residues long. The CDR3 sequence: CASRALETTEAFF. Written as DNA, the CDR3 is TGCGCCAGCCGAGCGCTGGAGACCACTGAAGCTTTCTTT.

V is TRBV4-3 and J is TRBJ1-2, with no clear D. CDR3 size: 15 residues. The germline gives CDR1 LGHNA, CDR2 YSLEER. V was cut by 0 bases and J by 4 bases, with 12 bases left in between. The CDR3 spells CASSQDGRTFYGYTF. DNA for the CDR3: TGCGCCAGCAGCCAAGATGGGAGGACCTTCTATGGCTACACCTTC.

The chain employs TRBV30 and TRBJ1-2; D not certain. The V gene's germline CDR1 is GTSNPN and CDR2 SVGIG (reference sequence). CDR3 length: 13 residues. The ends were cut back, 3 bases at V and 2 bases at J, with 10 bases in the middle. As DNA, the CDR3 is TGTGCCTGGAGACATCCCGGGAACTATGGCTACACCTTC. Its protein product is CAWRHPGNYGYTF.

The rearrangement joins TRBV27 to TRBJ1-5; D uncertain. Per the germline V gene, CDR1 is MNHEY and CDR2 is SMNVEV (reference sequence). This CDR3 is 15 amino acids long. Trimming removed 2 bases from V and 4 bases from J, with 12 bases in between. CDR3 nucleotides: TGTGCCAGCAGTTTACGGGCCGGAGGGAATCAGCCCCAGCATTTT. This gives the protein CASSLRAGGNQPQHF.

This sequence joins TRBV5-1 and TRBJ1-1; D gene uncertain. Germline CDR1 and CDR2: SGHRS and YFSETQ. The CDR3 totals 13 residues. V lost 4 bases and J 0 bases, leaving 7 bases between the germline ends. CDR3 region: CASSVTVNTEAFF. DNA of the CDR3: TGCGCCAGCAGCGTGACCGTGAACACTGAAGCTTTCTTT.

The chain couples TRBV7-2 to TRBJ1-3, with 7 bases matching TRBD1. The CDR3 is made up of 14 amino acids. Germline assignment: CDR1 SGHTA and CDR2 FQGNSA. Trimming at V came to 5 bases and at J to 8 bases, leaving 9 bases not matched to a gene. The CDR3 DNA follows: TGTGCCAGCAGCGGGTACAGGGGTTCGGACACCATATATTTT. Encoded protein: CASSGYRGSDTIYF.

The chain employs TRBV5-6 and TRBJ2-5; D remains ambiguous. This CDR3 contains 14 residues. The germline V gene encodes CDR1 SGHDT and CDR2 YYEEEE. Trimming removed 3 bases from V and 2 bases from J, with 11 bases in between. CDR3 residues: CASSYKDGQETQYF. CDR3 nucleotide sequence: TGTGCCAGCAGCTATAAAGACGGACAAGAGACCCAGTACTTC. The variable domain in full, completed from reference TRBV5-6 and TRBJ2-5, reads DAGVTQSPTHLIKTRGQQVTLRCSPKSGHDTVSWYQQALGQGPQFIFQYYEEEERQRGNFPDRFSGHQFPNYSSELNVNALLLGDSALYLCASSYKDGQETQYFGPGTRLLVL.

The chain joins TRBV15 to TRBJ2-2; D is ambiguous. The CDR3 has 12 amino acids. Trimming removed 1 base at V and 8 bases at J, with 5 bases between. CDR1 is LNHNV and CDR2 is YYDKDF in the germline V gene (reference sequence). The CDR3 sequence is CATSRVRGELFF. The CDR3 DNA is TGTGCCACCAGCAGAGTCAGGGGGGAGCTGTTTTTT.

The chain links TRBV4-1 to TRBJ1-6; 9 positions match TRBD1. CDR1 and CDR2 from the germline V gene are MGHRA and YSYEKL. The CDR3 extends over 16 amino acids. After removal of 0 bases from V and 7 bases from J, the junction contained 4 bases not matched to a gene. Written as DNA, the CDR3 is TGCGCCAGCAGCCAAGATCGAGGACAGGGGAATTCACCCCTCCACTTT. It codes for CASSQDRGQGNSPLHF.

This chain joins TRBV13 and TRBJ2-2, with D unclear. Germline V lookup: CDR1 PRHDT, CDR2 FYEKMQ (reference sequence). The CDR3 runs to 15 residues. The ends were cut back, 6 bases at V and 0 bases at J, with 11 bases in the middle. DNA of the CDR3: TGTGCCAGCAGAATGTTAAGAGCGAACACCGGGGAGCTGTTTTTT. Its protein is CASRMLRANTGELFF.

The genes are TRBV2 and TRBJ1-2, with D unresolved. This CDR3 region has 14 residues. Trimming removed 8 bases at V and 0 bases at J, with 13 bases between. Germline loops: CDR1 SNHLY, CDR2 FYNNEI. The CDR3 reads CASSPGFANYGYTF. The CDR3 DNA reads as TGTGCCAGCTCACCGGGTTTCGCTAACTATGGCTACACCTTC.

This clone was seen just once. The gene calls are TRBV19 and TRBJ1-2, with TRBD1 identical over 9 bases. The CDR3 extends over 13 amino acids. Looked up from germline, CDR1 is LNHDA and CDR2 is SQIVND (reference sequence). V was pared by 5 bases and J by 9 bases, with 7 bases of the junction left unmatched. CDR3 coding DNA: TGTGCCAGTAGTGGTTGGGACAGGGTGAGCTACACCTTC. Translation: CASSGWDRVSYTF. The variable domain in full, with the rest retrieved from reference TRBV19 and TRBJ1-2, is DGGITQSPKYLFRKEGQNVTLSCEQNLNHDAMYWYRQDPGQGLRLIYYSQIVNDFQKGDIAEGYSVSREKKESFPLTVTSAQKNPTAFYLCASSGWDRVSYTFGSGTRLTVV.

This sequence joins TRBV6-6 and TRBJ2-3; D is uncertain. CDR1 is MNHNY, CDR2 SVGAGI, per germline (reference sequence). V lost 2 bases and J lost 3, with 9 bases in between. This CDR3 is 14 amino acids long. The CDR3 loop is CASSYRVRTDTQYF. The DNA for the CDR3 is TGTGCCAGCAGTTACAGGGTCCGAACAGATACGCAGTATTTT.

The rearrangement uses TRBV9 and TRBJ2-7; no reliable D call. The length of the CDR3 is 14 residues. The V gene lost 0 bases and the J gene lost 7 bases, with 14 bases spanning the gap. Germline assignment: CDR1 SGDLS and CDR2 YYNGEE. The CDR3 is CASSVGYGEVEQYF. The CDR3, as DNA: TGTGCCAGCAGCGTAGGGTACGGCGAGGTGGAGCAGTACTTC.

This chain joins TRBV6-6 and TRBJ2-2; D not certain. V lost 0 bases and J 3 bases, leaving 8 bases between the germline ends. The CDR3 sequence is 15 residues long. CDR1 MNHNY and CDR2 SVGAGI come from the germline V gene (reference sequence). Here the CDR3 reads CASSYSSGYTGELFF. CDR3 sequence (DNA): TGTGCCAGCAGTTACTCCTCCGGATACACCGGGGAGCTGTTTTTT.